This is a list of T cell receptor beta chains from one sample in a study of blood T cell repertoires in COVID-19. The method was immunoSEQ multiplex PCR; TCRdb's version includes in-frame clones alone and lacks a portion of them. The table has approximately 75,000 clones, approximately 74% seen once. The sequencing input was peripheral blood. The receptors were sampled from a human donor with acute or convalescent COVID-19. The donor label of this sample is uncertain. The CDR3 runs from the conserved cysteine through the conserved F or W. A D gene is named only where the DNA matches it firmly. Clone size appears in some rows only: once, few, many, or a class for an expanded clone.

clone size: .
V gene: TRBV9
D gene: TRBD1
J gene: TRBJ1-3
CDR3 protein: CASSPGTGGVGNTIYF
CDR3 DNA: TGTGCCAGCAGCCCAGGGACAGGGGGAGTCGGAAACACCATATATTTT

clone size: .
V gene: TRBV10-1
D gene: TRBD1
J gene: TRBJ1-5
CDR3 protein: CASSTGINQPQHF
CDR3 DNA: TGCGCCAGTTCGACAGGGATAAACCAGCCCCAGCATTTT

clone size: .
V gene: TRBV30
D gene: .
J gene: TRBJ1-4
CDR3 protein: CAWTQTGWDEKLFF
CDR3 DNA: TGTGCCTGGACCCAGACAGGATGGGATGAAAAACTGTTTTTT

clone size: .
V gene: TRBV10-2
D gene: TRBD2
J gene: TRBJ2-7
CDR3 protein: CASSSGTGSGRARTEQYF
CDR3 DNA: TGCGCCAGCAGCTCCGGGACAGGAAGCGGGAGGGCCAGGACCGAGCAGTACTTC

clone size: .
V gene: TRBV21-1
D gene: .
J gene: TRBJ2-1
CDR3 protein: CASSLQGLAGGWQFF
CDR3 DNA: TGTGCCAGCAGCCTACAAGGACTAGCGGGGGGTTGGCAGTTCTTC

clone size: few
V gene: TRBV7-9
D gene: TRBD1
J gene: TRBJ1-6
CDR3 protein: CASSLGQGNNSPLHF
CDR3 DNA: TGTGCCAGCAGCTTAGGACAGGGAAATAATTCACCCCTCCACTTT

clone size: .
V gene: TRBV28
D gene: .
J gene: TRBJ1-5
CDR3 protein: CASSLQGRYQPQHF
CDR3 DNA: TGTGCCAGCAGTTTACAGGGCCGTTATCAGCCCCAGCATTTT

clone size: .
V gene: TRBV7-8
D gene: .
J gene: TRBJ1-2
CDR3 protein: CASSLALAAAYGYTF
CDR3 DNA: TGTGCCAGCAGCTTAGCGTTAGCCGCTGCCTATGGCTACACCTTC

clone size: .
V gene: TRBV30
D gene: .
J gene: TRBJ2-5
CDR3 protein: CAWNPSRPQETQYF
CDR3 DNA: TGTGCCTGGAACCCTAGCCGACCCCAAGAGACCCAGTACTTC

clone size: .
V gene: TRBV20-1
D gene: TRBD2
J gene: TRBJ2-3
CDR3 protein: CSVAGADTQYF
CDR3 DNA: TGCAGTGTAGCGGGGGCAGATACGCAGTATTTT

clone size: .
V gene: TRBV5-1
D gene: TRBD1
J gene: TRBJ2-7
CDR3 protein: CASSRTGGNYEQYF
CDR3 DNA: TGCGCCAGCAGCAGGACAGGGGGTAACTACGAGCAGTACTTC

clone size: .
V gene: TRBV7-2
D gene: .
J gene: TRBJ1-4
CDR3 protein: CASSLGRGGEKLFF
CDR3 DNA: TGTGCCAGCAGCTTAGGCCGGGGAGGTGAAAAACTGTTTTTT

clone size: few
V gene: TRBV5-4
D gene: TRBD2
J gene: TRBJ2-1
CDR3 protein: CASSLVGTSGSGEQFF
CDR3 DNA: TGTGCCAGCAGCTTGGTGGGGACTAGCGGGAGTGGGGAGCAGTTCTTC

clone size: .
V gene: TRBV28
D gene: .
J gene: TRBJ1-5
CDR3 protein: CASTLGGAGSNQPQHF
CDR3 DNA: TGTGCCAGCACCCTTGGGGGGGCTGGGAGCAATCAGCCCCAGCATTTT

clone size: few
V gene: TRBV14
D gene: .
J gene: TRBJ2-5
CDR3 protein: CASSQDEGGTHETQYF
CDR3 DNA: TGTGCCAGCAGCCAAGATGAGGGGGGGACACATGAGACCCAGTACTTC

clone size: few
V gene: TRBV27
D gene: TRBD2
J gene: TRBJ2-5
CDR3 protein: CASSITSGSGKTQYF
CDR3 DNA: TGTGCCAGCAGTATCACTAGCGGGAGTGGGAAGACCCAGTACTTC

clone size: .
V gene: TRBV5-6
D gene: .
J gene: TRBJ2-6
CDR3 protein: CASSLEGDSSSGANVLTF
CDR3 DNA: TGTGCCAGCAGCTTGGAGGGAGATTCGAGCTCTGGGGCCAACGTCCTGACTTTC

clone size: .
V gene: TRBV21-1
D gene: .
J gene: TRBJ1-4
CDR3 protein: CASSIKKRLMDLRATNEKLFF
CDR3 DNA: TGTGCCAGCAGCATAAAAAAAAGACTGATGGACTTACGGGCAACTAATGAAAAACTGTTTTTT

clone size: .
V gene: TRBV7-3
D gene: TRBD2
J gene: TRBJ2-1
CDR3 protein: CASSLMTSGNNEQFF
CDR3 DNA: TGTGCCAGCAGCTTAATGACTAGCGGGAACAATGAGCAGTTCTTC

clone size: few
V gene: TRBV4-1
D gene: TRBD2
J gene: TRBJ2-7
CDR3 protein: CASSQGLAYSYEQYF
CDR3 DNA: TGCGCCAGCAGCCAGGGACTAGCGTACTCCTACGAGCAGTACTTC

clone size: .
V gene: TRBV19
D gene: .
J gene: TRBJ2-7
CDR3 protein: CASTPGLSPYEQYF
CDR3 DNA: TGTGCCAGTACTCCGGGACTGAGTCCCTACGAGCAGTACTTC

clone size: once
V gene: TRBV4-2
D gene: .
J gene: TRBJ2-3
CDR3 protein: CASSQELAGTDTQYF
CDR3 DNA: TGTGCCAGCAGCCAAGAACTAGCTGGCACAGATACGCAGTATTTT

clone size: .
V gene: TRBV7-2
D gene: TRBD1
J gene: TRBJ2-3
CDR3 protein: CASSRRQGERTDTQYF
CDR3 DNA: TGTGCCAGCAGCAGACGACAGGGTGAACGCACAGATACGCAGTATTTT

clone size: .
V gene: TRBV23-1
D gene: TRBD1
J gene: TRBJ1-4
CDR3 protein: CASSQVPQGDCLFF
CDR3 DNA: TGCGCCAGCAGTCAAGTTCCACAGGGGGATTGTCTGTTTTTT

clone size: .
V gene: TRBV5-6
D gene: .
J gene: TRBJ2-5
CDR3 protein: CASSPAPGVGETQYF
CDR3 DNA: TGTGCCAGCAGCCCTGCCCCGGGGGTGGGAGAGACCCAGTACTTC

clone size: .
V gene: TRBV18
D gene: TRBD1
J gene: TRBJ2-1
CDR3 protein: CASSSGQASSYNEQFF
CDR3 DNA: TGTGCCAGCTCATCGGGACAGGCGAGCTCCTACAATGAGCAGTTCTTC

clone size: .
V gene: TRBV19
D gene: TRBD1
J gene: TRBJ1-6
CDR3 protein: CASSISTGVNSPLHF
CDR3 DNA: TGTGCCAGTAGTATCTCGACAGGGGTTAATTCACCCCTCCACTTT

clone size: .
V gene: TRBV4-2
D gene: .
J gene: TRBJ2-2
CDR3 protein: CASSQVDRTTGELFF
CDR3 DNA: TGTGCCAGCAGCCAAGTAGACAGAACCACCGGGGAGCTGTTTTTT

clone size: .
V gene: TRBV12-3/TRBV12-4
D gene: TRBD2
J gene: TRBJ2-7
CDR3 protein: CASRRGGGEQYF
CDR3 DNA: TGTGCCAGCAGACGGGGGGGTGGCGAGCAGTACTTC

clone size: .
V gene: TRBV10-3
D gene: TRBD1
J gene: TRBJ1-3
CDR3 protein: CAITETGLGGNTIYF
CDR3 DNA: TGTGCCATCACCGAGACAGGGTTAGGCGGAAACACCATATATTTT

clone size: .
V gene: TRBV19
D gene: .
J gene: TRBJ1-2
CDR3 protein: CASSSPGSNYGYTF
CDR3 DNA: TGTGCCAGTAGTTCCCCGGGTTCTAACTATGGCTACACCTTC

clone size: .
V gene: TRBV9
D gene: .
J gene: TRBJ1-2
CDR3 protein: CASSVGSGNYGYTF
CDR3 DNA: TGTGCCAGCAGCGTAGGGAGCGGGAACTATGGCTACACCTTC

clone size: .
V gene: TRBV7-2
D gene: .
J gene: TRBJ2-5
CDR3 protein: CASTPILGQGETQYF
CDR3 DNA: TGTGCCAGCACCCCTATACTGGGACAAGGGGAGACCCAGTACTTC